One sample yielded the 9 T cell receptor beta chains listed below, sequenced in a study of T cells in narcolepsy. TCRdb's table, derived via immunoSEQ multiplex PCR, lists solely in-frame clones and lacks some. The sample contains nearly 35,000 clones, 81% of which appear only once. The sample taken for sequencing was memory (CD45RA-) CD4+ T cells from blood. The receptors stem from a human donor in good health.

This chain joins TRBV11-3 and TRBJ2-1; 10 bases agree with TRBD1. Looked up from germline, CDR1 is SGHNT and CDR2 is YENEEA. CDR3 length equals 16 residues. The ends lost 5 bases at V and 2 bases at J; junction bases unmatched: 6. Written as DNA, the CDR3 is TGTGCCAGCAGCGACGACAGGGGGCAGCCCTACAATGAGCAGTTCTTC. Translated, it gives CASSDDRGQPYNEQFF.

The rearrangement joins TRBV6-1 to TRBJ1-1; the D is unclear. Trimming cost V 6 bases and J 4 bases, with 9 bases left between them. CDR1 and CDR2 (germline): MNHNS, SASEGT. The CDR3 consists of 12 residues. CDR3 region: CASRGEPTEAFF. As DNA, the CDR3 is TGTGCCAGCAGAGGCGAGCCCACTGAAGCTTTCTTT.

This chain uses TRBV7-2 with TRBJ1-1; tentative D call: TRBD1 (6 bases). This CDR3 has 14 residues. With 5 bases removed from V and 4 bases from J, the gap between germline ends came to 14 bases. Germline loops: CDR1 SGHTA, CDR2 FQGNSA. The CDR3 here is CASSPRQGSTEAFF. CDR3 nucleotides: TGTGCCAGCAGCCCACGCCAGGGGAGCACTGAAGCTTTCTTT.

This chain uses TRBV20-1 with TRBJ2-1; D might be TRBD1 (5 bases). CDR1 and CDR2 (germline): DFQATT, SNEGSKA (reference sequence). The CDR3 runs 11 residues. V was pared by 5 bases and J by 7 bases, with 9 bases between. The CDR3 reads CSASRANEQFF. The CDR3 DNA follows: TGCAGTGCTTCCAGGGCTAATGAGCAGTTCTTC.

This chain joins TRBV4-2 and TRBJ2-3; 8 positions agree with TRBD1. Germline CDR1 is LGHNA and CDR2 is YNFKEQ. Unmatched junction bases numbered 10, after V lost 0 bases and J lost 5 bases. The CDR3 loop spans 17 amino acids. The CDR3 reads CASSQDQGQGAGDTQYF. CDR3 DNA: TGTGCCAGCAGCCAAGATCAGGGGCAGGGGGCAGGAGATACGCAGTATTTT.

The genes are TRBV4-2 and TRBJ2-7; 7 bases are shared with TRBD2. The J segment lost 1 base and the V segment lost 0 bases, leaving 3 bases of the junction unmatched. Germline CDR1 is LGHNA and CDR2 is YNFKEQ. The CDR3 consists of 15 residues. The DNA of the CDR3 is TGTGCCAGCAGCCAAGAGGCTAGCGGATCCTACGAGCAGTACTTC. Amino acids: CASSQEASGSYEQYF.

The chain has TRBV27 and TRBJ2-3; unclear D gene. Germline-derived CDR1 and CDR2 are MNHEY and SMNVEV (reference sequence). The CDR3 consists of 15 residues. The V gene lost 4 bases and the J gene lost 2 bases, with 13 bases spanning the gap. In DNA, the CDR3 is TGTGCCAGCAGTTCAAGGGTTGAACCCACAGATACGCAGTATTTT. This translates into CASSSRVEPTDTQYF.

The J gene is TRBJ2-7, the V gene TRBV5-1, with D hard to call. The germline V gene encodes CDR1 SGHRS and CDR2 YFSETQ. This CDR3 is built from 14 residues. V lost 0 bases, J lost 0 bases, and 7 bases lay in between. The CDR3 protein is CASSLAAGSYEQYF. Written as DNA, the CDR3 is TGCGCCAGCAGCTTGGCGGCCGGCTCCTACGAGCAGTACTTC.

This clone has only one observation. The chain combines TRBV11-2 with TRBJ2-7; no definite D call. The CDR3 sequence is 16 residues long. CDR1 is SGHAT and CDR2 is FQNNGV in the germline V gene. The V end lost 3 bases, the J end lost 0 bases, and 15 bases lay between the germline ends. CDR3 protein: CASSLAGRLSSYEQYF. The CDR3 DNA sequence: TGTGCCAGCAGCTTGGCTGGACGGCTCAGCTCCTACGAGCAGTACTTC.